The subject of this entry is one T cell receptor beta chain. As handled by the study authors: It was from reference gene primer amplification that nucleated cell counts were estimated. Data came from immunoSEQ multiplex PCR; TCRdb stores just in-frame clones and leaves some out. Clone size and the V and J calls come from that table; the DNA yielded D and trimming. The sample holds about 120,000 clones, about two thirds seen once. The sample is drawn from a study of blood T cell repertoires in COVID-19. About the study: Sites in the United States, Italy and Spain provided acute and convalescent COVID-19 samples. PBMCs, B-cell-depleted T cells, or T cells provided the cDNA or gDNA that made up the material.

V shed 6 bases, J shed 8 bases, and the junction held 7 bases outside the gene matches. Germline V CDR1 and CDR2: LGHDT, YNNKEL (reference sequence). This CDR3 has 13 amino acids. The material sequenced was peripheral blood. V gene TRBV3-1 (or the pseudogene TRBV3-2) combines with J gene TRBJ1-2; 9 nucleotides align to TRBD1. The clonotype was recovered from a human donor with acute or convalescent COVID-19. The donor label of this sample is uncertain. Written as DNA, the CDR3 is TGTGCCAGCAGTTTGGGACAGGGAAAAGGCTACACCTTC. This codes for CASSLGQGKGYTF.